These T cell receptor beta chains were read from a single sample in a study of shared clonotypes between healthy human individuals. Repertoires were generated with immunoSEQ multiplex PCR, while TCRdb's copy carries only in-frame clones and drops some. The sample shows about 110,000 clones, 67% of them seen only once. Sequencing was done on a sample of memory CD8+ T cells sorted from blood. These receptors were collected from a woman in her twenties or thirties in good health. CDR3s include the opening cysteine and the closing phenylalanine or tryptophan. The D gene is left open where the match is weak. Where a row states a size, it is once, few, many or the class of an expanded clone; other rows omit it.

D gene	V gene	J gene	clone size	CDR3 DNA	CDR3 protein
TRBD2	TRBV28	TRBJ2-1	.	TGTGCCAGCAGTTTTAAGGTTGGGCTAGCGGGAGGGCCGGACTCCTACAATGAGCAGTTCTTC	CASSFKVGLAGGPDSYNEQFF
.	TRBV6-1	TRBJ1-1	.	TGTGCCAGCAGTGGAAAAGGGGAAGTGGAGGAAGCTTTCTTT	CASSGKGEVEEAFF
TRBD2	TRBV9	TRBJ2-1	few	TGTGCCAGCAGCGTAGTACTAGCGGGAGTCGATGAGCAGTTCTTC	CASSVVLAGVDEQFF
TRBD1	TRBV6-1	TRBJ2-7	.	TGTGCCAGCAGCAAGGGGGACAGTGACTACGAGCAGTACTTC	CASSKGDSDYEQYF
.	TRBV20-1	TRBJ2-7	.	TGCAGTGCTAAGGAAGTCTACGAGCAGTACTTC	CSAKEVYEQYF
.	TRBV4-1	TRBJ2-1	.	TGCGCCAGCAGCCAACATATCGGCGACACGTACAATGAGCAGTTCTTC	CASSQHIGDTYNEQFF
.	TRBV29-1	TRBJ1-2	.	TGCAGCGTTTCCGGACTAAATGGCTACACCTTC	CSVSGLNGYTF
TRBD1	TRBV6-1	TRBJ2-7	many	TGTGCCAGCAGTGAAGACGGGACAGGGGGCTCCTACGAGCAGTACTTC	CASSEDGTGGSYEQYF
TRBD2	TRBV5-6	TRBJ2-7	few	TGTGCCAGCAGCTTGGTTCTAGCGGGAGGGATCGAGCAGTACTTC	CASSLVLAGGIEQYF
TRBD1	TRBV6-4	TRBJ2-1	.	TGTGCCAGCAGTCCTGAGGACAGGAACTACAATGAGCAGTTCTTC	CASSPEDRNYNEQFF
TRBD2	TRBV6-1	TRBJ2-3	.	TGTGCCGGTCGGGAGGAGGCAGATACGCAGTATTTT	CAGREEADTQYF
.	TRBV28	TRBJ1-2	.	TGTGCCAGCAGGAGATCAGGGGATTACTATGGCTACACCTTC	CASRRSGDYYGYTF
.	TRBV27	TRBJ2-1	.	TGTGCCAGCAGTTTTTGGCTAGCCGTAGGGAATGAGCAGTTCTTC	CASSFWLAVGNEQFF
.	TRBV6-6	TRBJ1-5	.	TGTGCCAGCTGGCCAGGGGGCAATCAGCCCCAGCATTTT	CASWPGGNQPQHF
TRBD2	TRBV19	TRBJ2-7	.	TGTGCCAGTAGTATCGCTAGCGGGAGCTCCTACGAGCAGTACTTC	CASSIASGSSYEQYF
.	TRBV19	TRBJ1-3	.	TGTGCCAGTTCGCATGGGATCTCTGGAAACACCATATATTTT	CASSHGISGNTIYF
TRBD1	TRBV5-6	TRBJ1-2	.	TGTGCCAGCAGCTGGGACAGGCAGACCTATGGCTACACCTTC	CASSWDRQTYGYTF
.	TRBV7-2	TRBJ2-3	once	TGTGCCAGCAGCTTCTATCTAGAAACAGATACGCAGTATTTT	CASSFYLETDTQYF
TRBD1	TRBV5-5	TRBJ1-2	.	TGTGCCAGCAGCACGACAGGGGGAGTCGGCTACACCTTC	CASSTTGGVGYTF
TRBD2	TRBV28	TRBJ2-2	once	TGTGCCAGCAGTCCAAGATCCGGACTAGTTATCGCCGGGGAGCTGTTTTTT	CASSPRSGLVIAGELFF
.	TRBV29-1	TRBJ1-1	.	TGCAGCGTTGTTCAACTGGGGATGGCTTTCTTT	CSVVQLGMAFF
TRBD2	TRBV10-3	TRBJ2-3	few	TGTGCCATCAGTGACGGGGGGGGACCGGATACGCAGTATTTT	CAISDGGGPDTQYF
.	TRBV7-9	TRBJ2-2	few	TGTGCCAGCAGCTTATTCCAGGGCCCCGGGGAGCTGTTTTTT	CASSLFQGPGELFF
.	TRBV11-2	TRBJ2-7	.	TGTGCCAGCAGCTCCGCCTCTCTGACCGAGCAGTACTTC	CASSSASLTEQYF
TRBD1	TRBV28	TRBJ2-7	.	TGTGCCAGCAGTCTCGGGACAGGGCTGGGTTACGAGCAGTACTTC	CASSLGTGLGYEQYF
TRBD2	TRBV7-9	TRBJ2-7	.	TGTGCCAGCAGCCGGGGGGAGTCGGGTGTGAGCGAGCAGTACTTC	CASSRGESGVSEQYF
.	TRBV7-2	TRBJ2-5	.	TGTGCCAGCAGCACCCCGGGGGAGGCCCAGTACTTC	CASSTPGEAQYF
.	TRBV7-8	TRBJ2-2	.	TGTGCCAGCAGCTTAGAGGCGACCCCCGGGGAGCTGTTTTTT	CASSLEATPGELFF
.	TRBV6-5	TRBJ2-2	.	TGTGCCAGCAGTTACAGTCTCCAGTACACCGGGGAGCTGTTTTTT	CASSYSLQYTGELFF
.	TRBV5-1	TRBJ1-4	few	TGCGCCAGCAGCCCCACAGGTGTCGGCCAAAATGAAAAACTGTTTTTT	CASSPTGVGQNEKLFF
TRBD2	TRBV4-1	TRBJ2-1	.	TGCGCCAGCAGCAGATTAGCGGGAGAAATGGATGAGCAGTTCTTC	CASSRLAGEMDEQFF
TRBD1	TRBV28	TRBJ1-2	.	TGTGCCCAGGGACAGCCTACCAGGGGTGGCTACACCTTC	CAQGQPTRGGYTF
TRBD1	TRBV28	TRBJ1-1	.	TGTGCCAGCAGCGGACAGGGCCCCGAAGCTTTCTTT	CASSGQGPEAFF